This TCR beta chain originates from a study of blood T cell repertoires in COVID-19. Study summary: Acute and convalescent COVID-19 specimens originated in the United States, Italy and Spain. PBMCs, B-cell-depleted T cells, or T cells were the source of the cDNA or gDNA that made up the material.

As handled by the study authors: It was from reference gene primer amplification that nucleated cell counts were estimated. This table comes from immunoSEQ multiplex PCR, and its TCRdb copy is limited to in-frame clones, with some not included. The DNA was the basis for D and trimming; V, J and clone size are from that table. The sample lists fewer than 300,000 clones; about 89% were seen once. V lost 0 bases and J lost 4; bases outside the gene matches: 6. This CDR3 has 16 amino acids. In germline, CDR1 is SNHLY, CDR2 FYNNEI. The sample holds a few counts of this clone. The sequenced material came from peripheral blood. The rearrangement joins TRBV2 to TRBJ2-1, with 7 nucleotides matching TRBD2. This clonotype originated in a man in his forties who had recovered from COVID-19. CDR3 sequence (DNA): TGTGCCAGCAGTGAAGCTTCTAGCGGACCTTACAATGAGCAGTTCTTC. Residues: CASSEASSGPYNEQFF.